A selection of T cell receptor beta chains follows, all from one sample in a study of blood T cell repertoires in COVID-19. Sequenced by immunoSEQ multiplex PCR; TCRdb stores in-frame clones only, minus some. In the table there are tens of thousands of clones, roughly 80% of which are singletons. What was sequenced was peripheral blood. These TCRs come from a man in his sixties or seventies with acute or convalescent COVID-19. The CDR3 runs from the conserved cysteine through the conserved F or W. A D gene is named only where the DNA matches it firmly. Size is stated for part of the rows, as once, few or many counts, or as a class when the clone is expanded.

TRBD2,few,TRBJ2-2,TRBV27,CASSSPKGRGVSNTGELFF,TGTGCCAGCAGTTCCCCCAAGGGGAGGGGCGTCAGTAACACCGGGGAGCTGTTTTTT
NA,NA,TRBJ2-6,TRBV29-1,CSIFSSGANVLTF,TGCAGCATATTCTCCTCTGGGGCCAACGTCCTGACTTTC
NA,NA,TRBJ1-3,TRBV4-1,CASSQDARVDSGNTIYF,TGCGCCAGCAGCCAAGATGCGCGGGTAGATTCTGGAAACACCATATATTTT
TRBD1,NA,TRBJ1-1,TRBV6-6,CASTGQGGMNTEAFF,TGTGCCAGCACCGGACAGGGCGGCATGAACACTGAAGCTTTCTTT
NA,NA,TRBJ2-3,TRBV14,CASSRSSRSRTDTQYF,TGTGCCAGCAGCCGCTCTAGCCGGAGTCGGACAGATACGCAGTATTTT
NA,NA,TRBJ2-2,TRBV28,CASSSTGAGELFF,TGTGCCAGCAGCTCTACCGGGGCCGGGGAGCTGTTTTTT
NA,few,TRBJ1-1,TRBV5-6,CASSLAGGGEAFF,TGTGCCAGCAGCTTGGCCGGGGGTGGTGAAGCTTTCTTT
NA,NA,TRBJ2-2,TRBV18,CASSPSAGNTGELFF,TGTGCCAGCTCACCATCGGCAGGGAACACCGGGGAGCTGTTTTTT
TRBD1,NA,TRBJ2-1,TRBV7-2,CASSPRTGEGEQFF,TGTGCCAGCAGCCCAAGGACAGGCGAGGGTGAGCAGTTCTTC
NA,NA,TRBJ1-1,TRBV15,CATSRGTPRDPEAFF,TGTGCCACCAGCCGTGGGACACCCAGGGATCCTGAAGCTTTCTTT
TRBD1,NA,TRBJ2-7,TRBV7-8,CASSSSTGSGYEQYF,TGTGCCAGCAGCTCGTCGACAGGGTCTGGTTACGAGCAGTACTTC
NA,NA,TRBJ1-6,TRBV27,CASSLGVRSPLHF,TGTGCCAGCAGTTTAGGAGTACGCTCACCCCTCCACTTT
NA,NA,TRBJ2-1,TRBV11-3,CASSAGAGRYNEQFF,TGTGCCAGCAGTGCTGGGGCGGGAAGGTACAATGAGCAGTTCTTC
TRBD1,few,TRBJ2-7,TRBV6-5,CASSLRTGASYEQYF,TGTGCCAGCAGTTTACGGACAGGGGCCTCCTACGAGCAGTACTTC
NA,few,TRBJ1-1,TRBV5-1,CASSLAMMGPYEAFF,TGCGCCAGCAGCTTGGCCATGATGGGGCCCTATGAAGCTTTCTTT
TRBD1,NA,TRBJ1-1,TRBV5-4,CASSSRQGAGGGSNTEAFF,TGTGCCAGCAGCTCCCGACAGGGGGCCGGTGGAGGGTCGAACACTGAAGCTTTCTTT
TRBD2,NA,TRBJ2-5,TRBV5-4,CASSSGRLAGGETQYF,TGTGCCAGCAGCTCAGGGCGGCTAGCGGGGGGAGAGACCCAGTACTTC
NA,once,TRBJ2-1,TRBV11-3,CASSARDYNEQFF,TGTGCCAGCAGCGCCCGGGACTACAATGAGCAGTTCTTC
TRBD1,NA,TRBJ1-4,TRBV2,CASSTQGALGEKLFF,TGTGCCAGCAGCACACAGGGGGCTTTAGGAGAAAAACTGTTTTTT
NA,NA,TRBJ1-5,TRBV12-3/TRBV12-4,CASSPQGYQPQHF,TGTGCCAGCAGTCCACAGGGATATCAGCCCCAGCATTTT
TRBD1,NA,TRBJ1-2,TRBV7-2,CASSLTGASAGSGYTF,TGTGCCAGCAGCTTGACAGGGGCGTCGGCAGGGTCTGGCTACACCTTC
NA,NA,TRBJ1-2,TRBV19,CASTARAKGGYTF,TGTGCCAGTACGGCCAGGGCAAAGGGCGGCTACACCTTC
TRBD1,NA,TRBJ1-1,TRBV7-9,CASSLDRAPVGTEAFF,TGTGCCAGCAGCTTGGACAGGGCTCCCGTCGGCACTGAAGCTTTCTTT